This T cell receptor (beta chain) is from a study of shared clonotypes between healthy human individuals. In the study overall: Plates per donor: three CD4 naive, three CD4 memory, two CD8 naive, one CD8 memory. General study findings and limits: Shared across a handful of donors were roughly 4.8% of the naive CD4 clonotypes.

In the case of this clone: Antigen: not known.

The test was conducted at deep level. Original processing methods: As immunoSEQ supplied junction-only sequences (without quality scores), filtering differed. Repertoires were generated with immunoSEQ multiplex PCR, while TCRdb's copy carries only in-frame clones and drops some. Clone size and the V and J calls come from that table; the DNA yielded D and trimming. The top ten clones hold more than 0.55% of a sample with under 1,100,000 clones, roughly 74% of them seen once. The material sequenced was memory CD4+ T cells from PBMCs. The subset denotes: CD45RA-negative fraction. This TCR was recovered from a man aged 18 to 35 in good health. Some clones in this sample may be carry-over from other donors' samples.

Written as DNA, the CDR3 is TGTGCCATCAGCGCGGATATGATGAACACTGAAGCTTTCTTT. Protein sequence: CAISADMMNTEAFF. This chain links TRBV10-3 with TRBJ1-1, with D uncertain. The CDR3 has 14 residues. The germline V and J ends were trimmed by 6 bases and 0 bases, with 11 bases remaining between them. Germline lookup yields CDR1 ENHRY and CDR2 SYGVKD.